These 20 T cell receptor beta chains were sequenced from one sample in a study of CD8 T cells in ankylosing spondylitis. General study findings and limits: It appeared that ankylosing spondylitis blood was characterized by a TCR beta motif of several highly homologous variants.

MiXCR, run by TCRdb on the 5' RACE reads, gives a single entry per CDR3 protein. The table includes a few hundred thousand distinct CDR3 sequences, 12% detected once. These receptors are not linked to any known antigen. The source material was blood, either unsorted or a sorted T cell fraction (not recorded which). The source is a male donor with ankylosing spondylitis.

This clonotype showed up many times. The chain employs TRBV7-2 and TRBJ2-6; D call uncertain. The CDR3 runs 14 residues. Germline CDR1 is SGHTA and CDR2 is FQGNSA. The ends were cut back, 4 bases at V and 12 bases at J, with 16 bases in the middle. CDR3: CASSSDPSNFVLTF. The CDR3 nucleotides are TGTGCCAGCAGCTCGGACCCTTCTAATTTCGTCCTGACTTTC.

This clonotype has a count of ten or more. CDR3 in amino acids: CASSFQTGNTGELFF. CDR3 DNA: TGTGCCAGCAGTTTCCAGACAGGGAACACCGGGGAGCTGTTTTTT. The chain links TRBV27 to TRBJ2-2; weak D call: TRBD1 (6 bases). Germline-derived CDR1 and CDR2 are MNHEY and SMNVEV (reference sequence). The CDR3 is 15 amino acids. V lost 3 bases and J lost 1, with 9 bases in between.

This chain connects TRBV24-1 to TRBJ1-5; maybe TRBD1 (6 bases). Trimming left V 4 bases short and J 4 bases short, with 7 bases between. Germline V gene sequence: CDR1 KGHDR, CDR2 SFDVKD. This CDR3 contains 13 residues. CDR3 sequence (DNA): TGTGCCACCAGTGAAGGGGGAAATCAGCCCCAGCATTTT. Protein: CATSEGGNQPQHF.

This clonotype came up a few times. The chain uses TRBV14 and TRBJ2-7, with D possibly matching TRBD2 (6 bases). The CDR3 is made up of 13 amino acids. The germline gives CDR1 SGHDN, CDR2 FVKESK. V was shortened by 9 bases and J by 2 bases, with 14 bases between the two germline ends. This chain's CDR3 is CASGGGIAYEQYF. Here the CDR3 DNA reads TGTGCCAGTGGAGGCGGGATCGCCTACGAGCAGTACTTC.

This clonotype has only a few counts. The rearrangement uses TRBV12-3 or TRBV12-4 and TRBJ2-5; the D call may be TRBD1 or TRBD2 (6 bases each). This CDR3 comprises 15 residues. Trimming took off 6 bases at V and 2 bases at J, with 16 bases between the two ends. CDR3 nucleotide sequence: TGTGCCAGCAGCCCCGTTCGGGGGCGGCAAGAGACCCAGTACTTC. Its translation is CASSPVRGRQETQYF.

This chain joins TRBV7-9 and TRBJ1-1; 7 positions match TRBD1. Germline trimming cut 5 bases from V and 0 bases from J; bases unmatched to any gene: 6. The CDR3 length is 15 residues. Germline V gene data show CDR1 as SEHNR and CDR2 as FQNEAQ (reference sequence). In DNA, the CDR3 is TGTGCCAGCAGCCCCTGGGACAGTATGAACACTGAAGCTTTCTTT. Amino acids: CASSPWDSMNTEAFF.

The genes are TRBV2 and TRBJ2-3, with 7 bases fitting TRBD2. V shed 7 bases, J shed 2 bases, and the junction held 12 bases outside the gene matches. The CDR3 covers 16 residues. Germline V gives CDR1 SNHLY, CDR2 FYNNEI. In DNA form, the CDR3 reads TGTGCCAGCAATTCAGAGCGGGGCCTCGCCACAGATACGCAGTATTTT. Translated: CASNSERGLATDTQYF. The entire variable domain, with the rest obtained from reference TRBV2 and TRBJ2-3, is as follows: EPEVTQTPSHQVTQMGQEVILRCVPISNHLYFYWYRQILGQKVEFLVSFYNNEISEKSEIFDDQFSVERPDGSNFTLKIRSTKLEDSAMYFCASNSERGLATDTQYFGPGTRLTVL.

This clonotype was recorded a few times. V is TRBV5-1 and J is TRBJ1-3; TRBD1 might be the D (5 bases). Germline lookup yields CDR1 SGHRS and CDR2 YFSETQ. V lost 8 bases to trimming and J lost 0 bases, with 15 bases between them. The CDR3 contains 15 residues. This CDR3 reads CASRPGVLSGNTIYF. In nucleotides, the CDR3 is TGCGCCAGTAGGCCGGGGGTCCTCTCTGGAAACACCATATATTTT.

This clonotype was seen a handful of times. This rearrangement joins TRBV5-1 to TRBJ1-1; 8 nucleotides align to TRBD1. Germline V gives CDR1 SGHRS, CDR2 YFSETQ. After removal of 2 bases from V and 7 bases from J, the junction contained 7 bases not matched to a gene. The CDR3 runs 14 residues. In nucleotides, the CDR3 is TGCGCCAGCAGCTTACGGCAGGGACAGGATGAAGCTTTCTTT. This sequence encodes CASSLRQGQDEAFF. The full variable domain, rest sourced from reference TRBV5-1 and TRBJ1-1, is KAGVTQTPRYLIKTRGQQVTLSCSPISGHRSVSWYQQTPGQGLQFLFEYFSETQRNKGNFPGRFSGRQFSNSRSEMNVSTLELGDSALYLCASSLRQGQDEAFFGQGTRLTVV.

This clonotype was detected a few times. The rearrangement joins TRBV6-5 to TRBJ1-5; D is perhaps TRBD1 (5 bases). Trimming shortened V by 7 bases and J by 3 bases, and 16 bases separated the two germline ends. The CDR3 is 15 residues long. CDR1 and CDR2 from the germline V gene are MNHEY and SVGAGI. The DNA for the CDR3 is TGTGCCAGCATTTTCGGCAGGGAGTTCAATCAGCCCCAGCATTTT. Translation gives CASIFGREFNQPQHF.

The J gene is TRBJ1-2, the V gene TRBV7-9; a weak D match, TRBD1 (5 bases). This CDR3 comprises 15 residues. Germline V gene data show CDR1 as SEHNR and CDR2 as FQNEAQ (reference sequence). Trimming shortened V by 5 bases and J by 2 bases, and 15 bases separated the two germline ends. As DNA, the CDR3 is TGTGCCAGCAGCACCGGGGCGGCCCAAAACTATGGCTACACCTTC. Translated, it gives CASSTGAAQNYGYTF.

This clonotype was observed at least ten times. V gene TRBV27 combines with J gene TRBJ2-3; TRBD2 matches 7 bases. J lost 5 bases, V lost 8 bases, and 7 bases had no gene match. From germline, CDR1 is MNHEY and CDR2 SMNVEV (reference sequence). The CDR3 length is 13 residues. CDR3 in amino acids: CASGGRGKDTQYF. The CDR3, as DNA: TGTGCCAGCGGGGGGAGGGGAAAAGATACGCAGTATTTT.

The chain employs TRBV7-7 and TRBJ2-2, with TRBD1 identical over 8 bases. The CDR3 has 16 residues. The germline CDR1 and CDR2 sequences are SSHAT and FNYEAQ (reference sequence). V dropped 2 bases and J dropped 7; count of bases not matched to a gene: 9. The DNA of the CDR3 is TGTGCCAGCAGCTTAATGACCAGGGGGCGTGACGGGGAGCTGTTTTTT. Its translation: CASSLMTRGRDGELFF. The full variable domain, with the rest looked up from reference TRBV7-7 and TRBJ2-2, is GAGVSQSPRYKVTKRGQDVTLRCDPISSHATLYWYQQALGQGPEFLTYFNYEAQPDKSGLPSDRFSAERPEGSISTLTIQRTEQRDSAMYRCASSLMTRGRDGELFFGEGSRLTVL.

In this sample, this clonotype turned up many times. This rearrangement joins TRBV5-5 to TRBJ1-5; no firm D call. Germline CDR1 SGHKS, CDR2 YYEKEE (reference sequence). V gave up 2 bases and J gave up 4 bases, with 10 bases separating them. The CDR3 runs to 14 residues. The CDR3 is CASSFGDGNQPQHF. The CDR3, as DNA: TGTGCCAGCAGCTTCGGAGATGGTAATCAGCCCCAGCATTTT.

The V call is TRBV5-1, the J call TRBJ2-5, with 8 bases identical to TRBD2. V was pared by 0 bases and J by 1 base, with 8 bases of the junction left unmatched. This CDR3 has 17 residues. Germline V gene lookup returns CDR1 SGHRS and CDR2 YFSETQ. This CDR3 is CASSLGVLAGTQETQYF. CDR3 DNA: TGCGCCAGCAGCTTGGGTGTCCTAGCGGGTACCCAAGAGACCCAGTACTTC.

This clonotype was counted between two and nine times. This sequence joins TRBV7-6 and TRBJ1-1; D unresolved. The length of the CDR3 is 14 residues. V gave up 5 bases and J gave up 3 bases, with 13 bases separating them. Per germline, CDR1 SGHVS and CDR2 FNYEAQ. The CDR3 loop is CASSRTMEHTEAFF. In nucleotides, the CDR3 is TGTGCCAGCAGCCGGACGATGGAACACACTGAAGCTTTCTTT.

The J gene is TRBJ2-3, the V gene TRBV7-9; D unclear. V was clipped by 6 bases and J by 0 bases, with 10 bases between them. CDR3 length equals 14 residues. CDR1 and CDR2 (germline): SEHNR, FQNEAQ (reference sequence). The CDR3 nucleotides are TGTGCCAGCAGGAGTGACCTTAGCACAGATACGCAGTATTTT. Protein sequence: CASRSDLSTDTQYF.

This clonotype appeared many times. The chain carries TRBV9 and TRBJ1-1, with unresolved D. Germline V gives CDR1 SGDLS, CDR2 YYNGEE. The CDR3 runs to 13 residues. Trimming took 3 bases from V and 3 from J, leaving 9 bases between them. The CDR3 nucleotides read TGTGCCAGCAGCGCAGGCATTGACACTGAAGCTTTCTTT. This gives the protein CASSAGIDTEAFF.

CDR3 sequence (DNA): TGCAGCGTTGAAAGGGACCGAGACAATGAGCAGTTCTTC. It codes for CSVERDRDNEQFF. This chain connects TRBV29-1 to TRBJ2-1; the D gene could be TRBD1 or TRBD2 (5 bases each). This CDR3 is 13 amino acids long. Between the trimmed V and J ends, which lost 2 bases and 5 bases, there was a span of 10 bases. CDR1 is SQVTM, CDR2 ANQGSEA, per germline.

This clonotype was detected many times. The chain has TRBV12-3 or TRBV12-4 and TRBJ1-1; D unresolved. V was clipped by 8 bases and J by 6 bases, with 10 bases between them. The CDR3 has 11 residues. DNA of the CDR3: TGTGCCAGCCACGGTATCTCTGAAGCTTTCTTT. Its protein product is CASHGISEAFF.